The 30 T cell receptor beta chains below all came from one sample that was sequenced in a study of blood T cell repertoires in COVID-19. The assay was immunoSEQ multiplex PCR, and TCRdb's table has in-frame clones only and misses some. Of about 180,000 clones in the sample, approximately 80% were seen once. The specimen was PBMCs or T cells enriched from blood (not recorded which). Receptors were obtained from a man in his 60s who had been exposed to COVID-19.

V and J are TRBV25-1 and TRBJ1-1; D is possibly TRBD1 (6 bases). V gave up 1 base and J gave up 4 bases, with 10 bases separating them. Germline values: CDR1 MGHDK, CDR2 SYGVNS. The CDR3 spans 14 residues. In nucleotides, the CDR3 is TGTGCCAGCAGTGAATCACAGGGAAGCACTGAAGCTTTCTTT. It codes for CASSESQGSTEAFF.

V usage is TRBV29-1 and J usage is TRBJ1-2; TRBD1 matches 8 bases. The junction had 7 bases not matched to a gene; V was cut back by 7 bases and J by 3 bases. The germline V gene has CDR1 SQVTM and CDR2 ANQGSEA. The CDR3 covers 13 residues. The CDR3 nucleotides are TGCAGCGGGTGGACAGGGATTTACTATGGCTACACCTTC. Amino acid sequence: CSGWTGIYYGYTF.

The sample holds a few counts of this clone. The chain is built from TRBV10-3 and TRBJ1-2; possibly TRBD1 for D (6 bases). The V and J ends lost 0 bases and 2 bases respectively, with 13 bases between them. The germline V gene encodes CDR1 ENHRY and CDR2 SYGVKD. The CDR3 sequence is 16 residues long. In DNA, the CDR3 is TGTGCCATCAGTGAGTCGCGAGGGGGAGGGAACTATGGCTACACCTTC. Its protein product is CAISESRGGGNYGYTF.

The V gene is TRBV5-6, the J gene TRBJ2-7; 11 bases match TRBD2. Germline CDR1 reads SGHDT; CDR2 reads YYEEEE. Losses at the gene ends were 4 bases for V and 2 bases for J; bases not matched to a gene: 5. The CDR3 contains 15 residues. The CDR3 sequence: CASSLTSGATYEQYF. In nucleotides, the CDR3 is TGTGCCAGCAGCCTGACTAGCGGGGCCACCTACGAGCAGTACTTC. Supplemented by reference TRBV5-6 and TRBJ2-7, the full variable domain reads DAGVTQSPTHLIKTRGQQVTLRCSPKSGHDTVSWYQQALGQGPQFIFQYYEEEERQRGNFPDRFSGHQFPNYSSELNVNALLLGDSALYLCASSLTSGATYEQYFGPGTRLTVT.

The chain couples TRBV27 to TRBJ2-7; 10 bases map to TRBD1. CDR1 is MNHEY and CDR2 is SMNVEV in the germline V gene (reference sequence). The J segment lost 7 bases and the V segment lost 2 bases, leaving 8 bases of the junction unmatched. The CDR3 loop spans 15 amino acids. In nucleotides, the CDR3 is TGTGCCAGCAGTTTAGTGGGGACAGGGGCGGATGAGCAGTACTTC. Amino acid sequence: CASSLVGTGADEQYF.

The sample holds a few counts of this clone. The CDR3 reads CASSHGQAQETQYF. CDR3 DNA: TGTGCCAGCAGCCACGGACAGGCCCAAGAGACCCAGTACTTC. The chain links TRBV4-2 to TRBJ2-5, with 7 bases aligning to TRBD1. Germline lookup yields CDR1 LGHNA and CDR2 YNFKEQ. J gave up 1 base and V 3 bases, and 2 bases lay outside the gene matches. The CDR3 has 14 amino acids.

The chain employs TRBV6-5 and TRBJ2-7; no firm D call. The germline V gene encodes CDR1 MNHEY and CDR2 SVGAGI. The CDR3 contains 11 residues. V shed 5 bases and J shed 2 bases, with 4 bases lying between them. CDR3: CASSTAYEQYF. The CDR3 DNA follows: TGTGCCAGCAGTACGGCCTACGAGCAGTACTTC.

The chain couples TRBV30 to TRBJ2-7; the D is unclear. This CDR3 comprises 15 residues. The V end lost 4 bases, the J end lost 0 bases, and 16 bases lay between the germline ends. The germline CDR1 and CDR2 sequences are GTSNPN and SVGIG (reference sequence). The CDR3 protein is CAWKSKSGISYEQYF. Here the CDR3 DNA reads TGTGCCTGGAAGTCTAAATCAGGAATCTCCTACGAGCAGTACTTC.

The chain uses TRBV19 and TRBJ1-2; D gene uncertain. There are 14 residues in the CDR3. CDR1 is LNHDA, CDR2 SQIVND, per germline (reference sequence). V was shortened by 3 bases and J by 6 bases, with 14 bases between the two germline ends. The CDR3 reads CASSMLRGVNGYTF. The CDR3 coding sequence is TGTGCCAGTAGTATGCTCCGGGGTGTGAATGGCTACACCTTC.

The rearrangement uses TRBV19 and TRBJ1-2, with 9 nucleotides matching TRBD1. The CDR3 is made up of 18 amino acids. Germline V gene lookup returns CDR1 LNHDA and CDR2 SQIVND (reference sequence). V shed 4 bases and J 4 bases; nucleotides not matched to a gene: 16. CDR3 sequence reads: CASSTLTGTGNSLYGYTF. The CDR3 coding sequence is TGTGCCAGTAGTACATTGACCGGGACAGGGAATTCTCTCTATGGCTACACCTTC.

V gene TRBV6-2 or TRBV6-3 combines with J gene TRBJ1-6, with 7 bases lining up with TRBD1. The trim removed 4 bases at V and 7 bases at J, leaving 7 bases unmatched. The CDR3 loop spans 15 amino acids. Germline V CDR1 and CDR2: MNHEY, SVGEGT. The CDR3, as DNA: TGTGCCAGCAGTTCCCTGACAGGGATGAATTCACCCCTCCACTTT. This gives the protein CASSSLTGMNSPLHF.

The V and J genes are TRBV27 and TRBJ1-1; 7 bases line up with TRBD1. With V trimmed by 7 bases and J by 8 bases, 13 bases remained unmatched. Germline V lookup: CDR1 MNHEY, CDR2 SMNVEV (reference sequence). The CDR3 runs to 14 residues. The CDR3 protein is CASKRPGQTSEAFF. The CDR3 nucleotides read TGTGCCAGCAAACGTCCGGGACAGACCTCAGAAGCTTTCTTT.

This clone occurred a few times. The chain is built from TRBV23-1 and TRBJ1-2; 7 nucleotides align to TRBD1. TRBV23-1 is an open reading frame whose function is uncertain. V shed 6 bases and J 6 bases; nucleotides not matched to a gene: 4. The CDR3 length is 12 residues. The CDR3 DNA sequence: TGCGCCAGCAGCCGCGACAGGGATGGCTACACCTTC. Its translation is CASSRDRDGYTF.

V gene TRBV6-4 combines with J gene TRBJ2-3; 7 nucleotides line up with TRBD2. Per germline, CDR1 MRHNA and CDR2 SNTAGT. The CDR3 consists of 15 residues. With 3 bases clipped from V and 5 bases from J, the junction kept 8 bases outside the gene matches. CDR3 protein: CASSEGIGGRDTQYF. DNA of the CDR3: TGTGCCAGCAGTGAGGGTATAGGCGGGAGAGATACGCAGTATTTT.

The sample holds many counts of this clone. The chain recombines TRBV30 with TRBJ2-1; 8 nucleotides align to TRBD2. This CDR3 is built from 13 residues. The V segment lost 5 bases and the J segment 7 bases; nucleotides outside the gene matches: 7. Germline CDR1 reads GTSNPN; CDR2 reads SVGIG (reference sequence). The CDR3 DNA is TGTGCCTGGGAGATAGCGGGACGGAATGAGCAGTTCTTC. Residues: CAWEIAGRNEQFF.

This sequence joins TRBV4-1 and TRBJ2-2; D remains ambiguous. Germline V gene sequence: CDR1 MGHRA, CDR2 YSYEKL. The V and J ends lost 8 bases and 8 bases respectively, with 15 bases between them. The CDR3 runs to 13 residues. The CDR3 here is CASRGVQKGELFF. For the CDR3, the DNA is TGCGCCAGCCGCGGAGTCCAGAAAGGGGAGCTGTTTTTT.

This clone was detected a few times. The chain links TRBV18 to TRBJ1-6, with D possibly being TRBD1 (5 bases). The CDR3 is 20 residues long. CDR1 KGHSH and CDR2 LQKENI come from the germline V gene. The germline V and J ends were trimmed by 0 bases and 0 bases, with 18 bases remaining between them. The DNA for the CDR3 is TGTGCCAGCTCACCACCGATACGGGCCCAGGGTGGCTCCTATAATTCACCCCTCCACTTT. This codes for CASSPPIRAQGGSYNSPLHF.

J is TRBJ2-1 and V is TRBV24-1; 13 bases match TRBD2. Per the germline V gene, CDR1 is KGHDR and CDR2 is SFDVKD. The CDR3 is 19 residues long. V shed 6 bases and J 3 bases; nucleotides not matched to a gene: 13. The CDR3 reads CATSSRTSGRLKNYNEQFF. The CDR3 DNA is TGTGCCACCAGTTCAAGGACTAGCGGGAGATTAAAGAACTACAATGAGCAGTTCTTC.

The chain is built from TRBV30 and TRBJ2-4; TRBD2 aligns across 8 bases. This CDR3 region has 16 residues. Trimming removed 2 bases from V and 6 bases from J; junction bases left unmatched: 12. The germline V gene encodes CDR1 GTSNPN and CDR2 SVGIG (reference sequence). This CDR3 reads CAWSNLGLGGGNIQYF. The DNA of the CDR3 is TGTGCCTGGAGTAACCTGGGACTAGGAGGGGGAAACATTCAGTACTTC.

The chain links TRBV7-2 to TRBJ1-1; possibly TRBD1 for D (5 bases). V was trimmed by 4 bases and J by 6 bases, leaving 12 bases between them. This CDR3 has 13 amino acids. Per germline, CDR1 SGHTA and CDR2 FQGNSA. The CDR3 loop is CASSYDSRAEAFF. The CDR3 nucleotides read TGTGCCAGCAGCTATGACAGCAGGGCTGAAGCTTTCTTT.

The J gene is TRBJ1-1, the V gene TRBV27, with D tentatively TRBD1 (5 bases). The CDR3 extends over 14 amino acids. Germline V gives CDR1 MNHEY, CDR2 SMNVEV (reference sequence). V was trimmed by 5 bases and J by 5 bases, leaving 15 bases between them. CDR3: CASSPRDPFTEAFF. CDR3 bases: TGTGCCAGCAGTCCGCGGGACCCCTTTACTGAAGCTTTCTTT.

The rearrangement joins TRBV2 to TRBJ2-5, with 9 positions matching TRBD2. J lost 5 bases, V lost 1 base, and 8 bases had no gene match. Germline CDR1 and CDR2: SNHLY and FYNNEI. The CDR3 runs to 16 residues. CDR3 sequence: CASSEGTGLAPETQYF. The CDR3 DNA sequence: TGTGCCAGCAGTGAAGGGACGGGACTAGCACCTGAGACCCAGTACTTC. Full variable domain (outside the CDR3, taken from reference TRBV2 and TRBJ2-5): EPEVTQTPSHQVTQMGQEVILRCVPISNHLYFYWYRQILGQKVEFLVSFYNNEISEKSEIFDDQFSVERPDGSNFTLKIRSTKLEDSAMYFCASSEGTGLAPETQYFGPGTRLLVL.

The chain couples TRBV29-1 to TRBJ2-1, with 11 positions matching TRBD2. The CDR3 length is 13 residues. V lost 7 bases to trimming and J lost 10 bases; unmatched junction nucleotides: 9. Germline CDR1 and CDR2: SQVTM and ANQGSEA. The CDR3 is CSGLAGGVPEQFF. Here the CDR3 DNA reads TGCAGCGGCCTAGCGGGAGGTGTCCCCGAGCAGTTCTTC.

The count of this clone is one. CDR3 region: CASSGGAALEQFF. Here the CDR3 DNA reads TGTGCCAGCAGTGGTGGGGCCGCTCTAGAGCAGTTCTTC. This rearrangement joins TRBV2 to TRBJ2-1, with a possible D match to TRBD1 (5 bases). Germline lookup yields CDR1 SNHLY and CDR2 FYNNEI. V was pared by 4 bases and J by 10 bases, with 14 bases between. This CDR3 spans 13 amino acids.

The chain combines TRBV7-9 with TRBJ2-7, with 9 bases matching TRBD1. Germline V gene sequence: CDR1 SEHNR, CDR2 FQNEAQ (reference sequence). The trim removed 6 bases at V and 0 bases at J, leaving 12 bases unmatched. The CDR3 length is 17 residues. CDR3 in DNA: TGTGCCAGCAGTTCGGGGACAGGGACCTACAGCTCCTACGAGCAGTACTTC. Protein product: CASSSGTGTYSSYEQYF.

In its sample, this clone was seen a few times. CDR3 protein: CASSFRAQGAVGDTQYF. CDR3 coding DNA: TGTGCCAGCAGCTTCAGGGCCCAGGGGGCAGTCGGAGATACGCAGTATTTT. The rearrangement links TRBV7-3 to TRBJ2-3, with TRBD1 identical over 8 bases. CDR3 length: 17 amino acids. Germline V lookup: CDR1 SGHTA, CDR2 FQGTGA. J lost 5 bases, V lost 3 bases, and 13 bases had no gene match. The entire variable domain, with the rest obtained from reference TRBV7-3 and TRBJ2-3, is as follows: GAGVSQTPSNKVTEKGKYVELRCDPISGHTALYWYRQSLGQGPEFLIYFQGTGAADDSGLPNDRFFAVRPEGSVSTLKIQRTERGDSAVYLCASSFRAQGAVGDTQYFGPGTRLTVL.

This CDR3 reads CASSHRGYTGELFF. The CDR3 bases are TGTGCCAGCAGTCACAGGGGATATACCGGGGAGCTGTTTTTT. The chain couples TRBV3-1 (or the pseudogene TRBV3-2) to TRBJ2-2; 7 bases map to TRBD1. The CDR3 loop spans 14 amino acids. The V segment lost 6 bases and the J segment 5 bases; nucleotides outside the gene matches: 6. In germline, CDR1 is LGHDT, CDR2 YNNKEL (reference sequence).

The chain carries TRBV5-1 and TRBJ2-1, with 7 bases fitting TRBD1. The junction had 7 bases not matched to a gene; V was cut back by 0 bases and J by 4 bases. CDR1 and CDR2 (germline): SGHRS, YFSETQ. The CDR3 loop spans 16 amino acids. CDR3 loop: CASSLVRDRFYNEQFF. Written as DNA, the CDR3 is TGCGCCAGCAGCTTGGTGAGGGACAGATTTTACAATGAGCAGTTCTTC.

In its sample, this clone was seen once. The V and J genes are TRBV5-1 and TRBJ2-7; tentative D call: TRBD2 (6 bases). CDR1 SGHRS and CDR2 YFSETQ come from the germline V gene. CDR3 length: 15 residues. V was pared by 3 bases and J by 0 bases, with 13 bases between. The DNA of the CDR3 is TGCGCCAGCAGCTCGGGACTTTGGACCTCCTACGAGCAGTACTTC. This gives the protein CASSSGLWTSYEQYF. The full variable domain, in which reference TRBV5-1 and TRBJ2-7 provide the parts outside the CDR3, is KAGVTQTPRYLIKTRGQQVTLSCSPISGHRSVSWYQQTPGQGLQFLFEYFSETQRNKGNFPGRFSGRQFSNSRSEMNVSTLELGDSALYLCASSSGLWTSYEQYFGPGTRLTVT.

The V and J genes are TRBV4-3 and TRBJ2-5; D unclear. V was cut by 1 base and J by 3 bases, with 6 bases left in between. CDR1 is LGHNA, CDR2 YSLEER, per germline. The CDR3 has 13 residues. The chain's CDR3 is CASSQAVKETQYF. The CDR3 DNA follows: TGCGCCAGCAGCCAAGCGGTCAAAGAGACCCAGTACTTC.